One T cell receptor (beta chain) is described in this entry. Its matching antigen is unknown. On average, the one heparinised blood draw given by each donor was around 110 mL. CDR3 length: 15 residues. Deletions cut 4 bases from V and 1 base from J, with 8 bases between. The germline gives CDR1 MNHEY, CDR2 SVGAGI. These data belong to a study of beta chain features in type 1 diabetes. Every bit of the isolated RNA underwent reverse transcription, so sequencing read expressed TCRB transcripts. There were several million reads on average in the naive, central memory and regulatory T cell samples. TCRdb's copy holds only in-frame clones and misses some; the assay was immunoSEQ multiplex PCR. Of around 250,000 clones listed, 25% to 30% were seen once; the top ten hold approximately 4%. Findings of the study overall: In type 1 diabetes patients, VDJ junctions had fewer insertions; deletions at these junctions were more frequent.

The sequence was obtained from a man aged 30 to 39 in good health. This chain links TRBV6-5 with TRBJ2-6, with D possibly being TRBD1 (6 bases). Material: central memory CD4+ T cells from blood. The CDR3 spells CASSWTVSGANVLTF. The CDR3 nucleotides are TGTGCCAGCAGTTGGACAGTATCTGGGGCCAACGTCCTGACTTTC.